This TCR beta chain emerged from a study of T cell responses to AZD1222 COVID-19 vaccine. Study results and caveats: Spike-spanning, vaccine-associated CD4 TCRs were dominant at 160-218 and 743-854. Clonal diversity was possibly underestimated, and the donors were mostly white British, with more females.

TCRdb's table, derived via immunoSEQ multiplex PCR, lists solely in-frame clones and lacks some. The sample includes tens of thousands of clones, 88% seen only once; the top ten take 6.9%. Notes on this clone: Its target is not known.

The germline CDR1 and CDR2 sequences are LNHNV and YYDKDF (reference sequence). Trimming removed 5 bases from V and 4 bases from J, with 8 bases in between. The CDR3 runs to 12 residues. Here the sequenced sample was peripheral blood, taken 28 days after the second AZD1222 dose. The chain carries TRBV15 and TRBJ2-5, with a possible D match to TRBD2 (5 bases). This receptor was identified in an adult who received the AZD1222 COVID-19 vaccine. The CDR3 DNA reads as TGTGCCACCAGCCCTGCGGGAGAGACCCAGTACTTC. Translated: CATSPAGETQYF.